These T cell receptor beta chains were read from a single sample in a study of blood T cells in healthy people across ages. TCRdb ran MiXCR on the 5' RACE reads and lists one entry per CDR3 protein. The sample includes 1.5 million to 1.8 million distinct CDR3 sequences, roughly 43% seen only once; the top ten take about 4%. Sequenced sample: blood. Receptors were obtained from a woman younger than 35 in good health. Each CDR3 is given with its conserved first and last residue. The D gene is left open where the match is weak. Not all rows give a size; the values are once, few, many and, for expanded clones, a class.

v_call	j_call	d_call	clone_size	cdr3_aa	cdr3_nt
TRBV5-5	TRBJ2-4	TRBD1	.	CASSLRQGVGENIQYF	TGTGCCAGCAGCCTACGACAGGGAGTCGGGGAAAACATTCAGTACTTC
TRBV6-2/TRBV6-3	TRBJ2-2	.	once	CASRKQGRELFF	TGTGCCAGCAGAAAACAGGGAAGGGAGCTGTTTTTT
TRBV20-1	TRBJ2-1	TRBD2	few	CSASGATPPTSGRGISYNEQFF	TGCAGTGCTAGCGGTGCGACCCCTCCGACTAGCGGGAGGGGTATATCCTACAATGAGCAGTTCTTC
TRBV29-1	TRBJ1-4	.	few	CSVVGTLGEKLFF	TGCAGCGTTGTAGGGACCTTGGGTGAAAAACTGTTTTTT
TRBV6-2/TRBV6-3	TRBJ2-1	TRBD2	.	CASSYTREGLNEQFF	TGTGCCAGCAGTTACACGCGGGAGGGCCTCAATGAGCAGTTCTTC
TRBV7-2	TRBJ1-2	.	.	CASSLDAGAYGYTF	TGTGCCAGCAGCTTAGACGCAGGGGCCTATGGCTACACCTTC
TRBV6-2/TRBV6-3	TRBJ2-7	.	.	CASSRNRAFYEQYF	TGTGCCAGCAGTCGGAACAGGGCTTTTTACGAGCAGTACTTC
TRBV12-3/TRBV12-4	TRBJ2-2	.	.	CASSRRITGELFF	TGTGCCAGCAGTCGCAGGATTACCGGGGAGCTGTTTTTT
TRBV12-3/TRBV12-4	TRBJ1-1	TRBD1	.	CASSSITGGKTEAFF	TGTGCCAGCAGTTCCATTACAGGGGGCAAAACTGAAGCTTTCTTT
TRBV9	TRBJ2-3	TRBD2	few	CASSNPGGGGTSLTDTQYF	TGTGCCAGCAGCAACCCCGGGGGGGGTGGGACTAGCCTCACAGATACGCAGTATTTT
TRBV27	TRBJ1-2	.	once	CASSLAPGPAGGYTF	TGTGCCAGCAGTTTAGCCCCGGGTCCTGCCGGTGGCTACACCTTC
TRBV20-1	TRBJ2-6	.	.	CSASWVYSGANVLTF	TGCAGTGCTAGTTGGGTTTACTCTGGGGCCAACGTCCTGACTTTC
TRBV7-6	TRBJ1-1	.	.	CASSLSPAGANTEAFF	TGTGCCAGCAGCTTATCGCCCGCAGGGGCGAACACTGAAGCTTTCTTT
TRBV20-1	TRBJ1-1	.	.	CSARDRGHITEAFF	TGCAGTGCTAGAGATAGGGGACATATCACTGAAGCTTTCTTT
TRBV10-3	TRBJ2-7	TRBD1	.	CAISVRDRYEQYF	TGTGCCATCAGTGTCCGGGACAGATACGAGCAGTACTTC
TRBV2	TRBJ1-2	.	.	CASTIRGTGYTF	TGTGCCAGCACCATAAGGGGGACGGGCTACACCTTC
TRBV3-1	TRBJ2-7	TRBD2	few	CASKSAGVYEQYF	TGTGCCAGCAAGTCCGCGGGAGTGTACGAGCAGTACTTC
TRBV7-9	TRBJ2-3	.	many	CASSRAGASTDTQYF	TGTGCCAGCAGCCGGGCGGGGGCTAGCACAGATACGCAGTATTTT
TRBV2	TRBJ1-6	.	.	CARGRADKPYNSPLHF	TGTGCCCGCGGCCGGGCGGACAAACCCTATAATTCACCCCTCCACTTT
TRBV18	TRBJ1-2	TRBD1	.	CASSPLNLPGQKGYGYTF	TGTGCCAGCTCACCGTTAAATTTACCGGGACAGAAAGGCTATGGCTACACCTTC
TRBV7-9	TRBJ1-1	.	.	CASSLGAFF	TGTGCCAGCAGCTTAGGTGCTTTCTTT
TRBV21-1	TRBJ1-2	.	few	CASRGIADYGYTF	TGTGCCAGCAGAGGGATAGCAGACTATGGCTACACCTTC
TRBV5-1	TRBJ2-7	.	.	CASSLSLGGGSYEQYF	TGCGCCAGCAGCTTGAGTCTCGGGGGAGGCTCCTACGAGCAGTACTTC
TRBV7-2	TRBJ2-3	TRBD2	few	CASSLARTSGGSTDTQYF	TGTGCCAGCAGCTTAGCAAGGACTAGCGGGGGATCCACAGATACGCAGTATTTT
TRBV7-9	TRBJ1-2	.	.	CASSLYSGRDGYTF	TGTGCCAGCAGCTTATATTCGGGGCGGGATGGCTACACCTTC
TRBV6-1	TRBJ2-3	TRBD2	.	CASTKLAGDTDTQYF	TGTGCCAGCACCAAACTAGCGGGAGATACAGATACGCAGTATTTT
TRBV11-2	TRBJ2-7	.	few	CASSSQDSEQYF	TGTGCCAGCAGCTCCCAGGATAGCGAGCAGTACTTC
TRBV6-2/TRBV6-3	TRBJ1-5	.	few	CASAPNRDSNQPQHF	TGTGCCAGTGCACCCAACCGGGACAGCAATCAGCCCCAGCATTTT
TRBV7-2	TRBJ1-4	.	.	CASSERGGTNEKLFF	TGTGCCAGCAGCGAGAGGGGGGGAACTAATGAAAAACTGTTTTTT
TRBV2	TRBJ2-7	TRBD1	few	CASSDFDGPRTGHYEQYF	TGTGCCAGCAGTGATTTTGATGGACCCCGGACAGGCCATTACGAGCAGTACTTC
TRBV29-1	TRBJ1-1	.	.	CSRGGSTEAFF	TGCAGCCGTGGCGGCAGCACTGAAGCTTTCTTT
TRBV20-1	TRBJ2-1	TRBD2	few	CSANPAGGLNNEQFF	TGCAGTGCTAACCCAGCGGGAGGTTTAAACAATGAGCAGTTCTTC
TRBV19	TRBJ1-5	.	.	CASAVGVIYQPQHF	TGTGCCAGCGCCGTGGGAGTCATTTATCAGCCCCAGCATTTT
TRBV20-1	TRBJ2-1	.	.	CSASNRDEQFF	TGCAGTGCTAGCAACCGAGATGAGCAGTTCTTC
TRBV25-1	TRBJ2-1	.	.	CASSVWTDNEQFF	TGTGCCAGCAGTGTATGGACGGACAATGAGCAGTTCTTC
TRBV6-1	TRBJ2-7	.	.	CASSEVMTRQYF	TGTGCCAGCAGTGAAGTGATGACGCGGCAGTACTTC
TRBV20-1	TRBJ2-3	.	.	CSATAPGVSTDTQYF	TGCAGTGCGACCGCTCCGGGGGTTAGCACAGATACGCAGTATTTT
TRBV6-6	TRBJ2-1	TRBD1	few	CASSSTGGYMRSNEQFF	TGTGCCAGCAGTTCGACAGGGGGCTATATGAGGTCCAATGAGCAGTTCTTC
TRBV5-1	TRBJ2-6	TRBD2	once	CASSSDGLAGGLSGANVLTF	TGCGCCAGCAGCTCCGACGGACTAGCGGGGGGTCTCTCTGGGGCCAACGTCCTGACTTTC
TRBV12-3/TRBV12-4	TRBJ1-5	.	few	CASSWSTGIPQPQHF	TGTGCCAGCAGTTGGAGCACAGGGATTCCTCAGCCCCAGCATTTT
TRBV15	TRBJ2-7	TRBD2	.	CATSRDPGTSGLFYEQYF	TGTGCCACCAGCAGAGATCCCGGGACTAGCGGCCTTTTCTACGAGCAGTACTTC
TRBV5-1	TRBJ1-1	.	.	CASSLETRRSGTEAFF	TGCGCCAGCAGCTTGGAAACGCGACGTAGTGGCACTGAAGCTTTCTTT
TRBV7-2	TRBJ2-5	TRBD2	few	CASSFQGLAGAETQYF	TGTGCCAGCAGCTTCCAAGGACTAGCGGGAGCAGAGACCCAGTACTTC
TRBV10-3	TRBJ2-5	.	.	CAISDRTSGKTQYF	TGTGCCATCAGTGATCGGACCTCCGGCAAGACCCAGTACTTC
TRBV5-1	TRBJ2-3	.	.	CASSPLTGTTLTDTQYF	TGCGCCAGCAGTCCCTTAACAGGCACGACCCTCACAGATACGCAGTATTTT
TRBV5-1	TRBJ2-3	.	.	CASSLTLDGTDTQYF	TGCGCCAGCAGCTTAACCTTGGACGGCACAGATACGCAGTATTTT
TRBV20-1	TRBJ1-3	.	.	CSARDRLLGSTIYF	TGCAGTGCTAGGGACAGATTGCTCGGAAGCACCATATATTTT
TRBV5-1	TRBJ2-3	TRBD1	.	CASSLGQGIQDTQYF	TGCGCCAGCAGCTTGGGACAGGGGATTCAAGATACGCAGTATTTT
TRBV25-1	TRBJ1-5	.	once	CASSPWEHNQPQHF	TGTGCCAGCAGCCCCTGGGAACACAATCAGCCCCAGCATTTT
TRBV9	TRBJ2-2	TRBD2	few	CASSVLTSATSGELFF	TGTGCCAGCAGCGTACTAACTAGCGCTACCTCCGGGGAGCTGTTTTTT
TRBV6-1	TRBJ1-5	TRBD1	.	CASSQGAVQPQHF	TGTGCCAGCAGTCAGGGGGCGGTTCAGCCCCAGCATTTT
TRBV6-5	TRBJ1-5	.	.	CASSYSALQGQPQHF	TGTGCCAGCAGTTACTCTGCCCTACAGGGACAGCCCCAGCATTTT
TRBV20-1	TRBJ2-3	.	.	CSAIFPNTDTQYF	TGCAGTGCTATTTTTCCTAACACAGATACGCAGTATTTT
TRBV2	TRBJ2-1	TRBD1	.	CASSEVRGRYNEQFF	TGTGCCAGCAGTGAAGTGAGGGGGCGTTATAATGAGCAGTTCTTC
TRBV6-1	TRBJ2-7	.	many	CASSDRRGSRAYEQYF	TGTGCCAGCAGTGACCGGCGGGGTTCTAGGGCCTACGAGCAGTACTTC
TRBV7-6	TRBJ2-3	TRBD2	once	CASSSLAGASTDTQYF	TGTGCCAGCAGCTCCCTAGCGGGGGCAAGCACAGATACGCAGTATTTT
TRBV7-9	TRBJ1-2	TRBD1	few	CASSGSPGTAMGYTF	TGTGCCAGCAGCGGAAGCCCGGGGACAGCAATGGGCTACACCTTC